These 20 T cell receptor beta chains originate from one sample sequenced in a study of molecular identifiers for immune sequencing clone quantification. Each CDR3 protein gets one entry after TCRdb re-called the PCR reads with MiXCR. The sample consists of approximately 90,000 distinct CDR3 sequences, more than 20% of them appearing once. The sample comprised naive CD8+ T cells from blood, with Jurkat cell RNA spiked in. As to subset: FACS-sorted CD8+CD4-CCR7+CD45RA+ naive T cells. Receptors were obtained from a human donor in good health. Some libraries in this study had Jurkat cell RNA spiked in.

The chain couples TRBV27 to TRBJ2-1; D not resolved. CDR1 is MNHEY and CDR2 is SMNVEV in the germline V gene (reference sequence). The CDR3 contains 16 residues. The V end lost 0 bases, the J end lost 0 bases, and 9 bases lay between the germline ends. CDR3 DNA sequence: TGTGCCAGCAGTTTATCCGCCCTTAGCTCCTACAATGAGCAGTTCTTC. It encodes CASSLSALSSYNEQFF.

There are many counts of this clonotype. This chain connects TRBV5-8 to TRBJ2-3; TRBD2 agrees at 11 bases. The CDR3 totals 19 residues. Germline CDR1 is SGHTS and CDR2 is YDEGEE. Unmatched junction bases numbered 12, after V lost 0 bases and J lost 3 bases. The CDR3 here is CASSLGLAGSKGITDTQYF. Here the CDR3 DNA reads TGTGCCAGCAGCTTGGGACTAGCGGGAAGCAAGGGGATAACAGATACGCAGTATTTT. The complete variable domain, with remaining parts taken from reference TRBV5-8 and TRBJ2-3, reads EAGVTQSPTHLIKTRGQQATLRCSPISGHTSVYWYQQALGLGLQFLLWYDEGEERNRGNFPPRFSGRQFPNYSSELNVNALELEDSALYLCASSLGLAGSKGITDTQYFGPGTRLTVL.

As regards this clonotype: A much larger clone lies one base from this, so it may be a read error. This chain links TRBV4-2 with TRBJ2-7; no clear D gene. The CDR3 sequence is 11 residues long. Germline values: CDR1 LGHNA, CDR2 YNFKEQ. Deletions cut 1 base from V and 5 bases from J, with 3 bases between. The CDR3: CASSQAHEQYF. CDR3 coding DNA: TGTGCCAGCAGCCAAGCTCACGAGCAGTACTTC.

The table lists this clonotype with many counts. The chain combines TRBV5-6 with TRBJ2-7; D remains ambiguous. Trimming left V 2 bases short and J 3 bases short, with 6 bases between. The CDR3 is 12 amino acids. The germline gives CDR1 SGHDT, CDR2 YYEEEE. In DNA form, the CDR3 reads TGTGCCAGCAGCTTCGGCTACTACGAGCAGTACTTC. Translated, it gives CASSFGYYEQYF.

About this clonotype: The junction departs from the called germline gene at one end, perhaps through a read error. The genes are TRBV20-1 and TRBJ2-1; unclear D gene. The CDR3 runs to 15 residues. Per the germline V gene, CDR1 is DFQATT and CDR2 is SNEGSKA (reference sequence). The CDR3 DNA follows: TGCAGTGCTAGAGATGGTACAAGCTCCTACAATGAGCAGCTCTTC. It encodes CSARDGTSSYNEQLF.

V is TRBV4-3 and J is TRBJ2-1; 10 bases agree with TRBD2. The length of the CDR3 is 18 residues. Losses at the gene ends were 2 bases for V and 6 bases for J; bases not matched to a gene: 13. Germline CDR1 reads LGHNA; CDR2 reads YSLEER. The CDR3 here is CASSQPATLAGGPNEQFF. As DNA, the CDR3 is TGCGCCAGCAGCCAACCCGCGACTTTAGCGGGGGGTCCCAATGAGCAGTTCTTC.

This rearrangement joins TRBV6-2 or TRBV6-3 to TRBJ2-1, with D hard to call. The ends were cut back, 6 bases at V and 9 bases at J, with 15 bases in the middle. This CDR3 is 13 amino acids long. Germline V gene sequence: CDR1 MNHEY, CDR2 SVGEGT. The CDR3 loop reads CASRWNLNTEQFF. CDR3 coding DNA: TGTGCCAGCAGGTGGAATTTGAACACTGAGCAGTTCTTC.

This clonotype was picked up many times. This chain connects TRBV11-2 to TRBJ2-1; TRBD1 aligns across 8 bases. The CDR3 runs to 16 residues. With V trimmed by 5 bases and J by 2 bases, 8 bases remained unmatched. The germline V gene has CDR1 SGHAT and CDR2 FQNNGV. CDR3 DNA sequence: TGTGCCAGCAGCCGCGGACAGGGCCTCCCCTACAATGAGCAGTTCTTC. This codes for CASSRGQGLPYNEQFF.

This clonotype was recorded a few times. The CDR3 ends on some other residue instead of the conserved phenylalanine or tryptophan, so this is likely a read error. CDR3 sequence reads: CASNLLGGSYEQYY. For the CDR3, the DNA is TGTGCCAGCAACTTACTGGGGGGATCCTACGAGCAGTACTAC. The chain couples TRBV6-1 to TRBJ2-7; TRBD2 might be the D (6 bases). CDR1 and CDR2 (germline): MNHNS, SASEGT. The CDR3 covers 14 residues. Trimming removed 7 bases at V and 1 base at J, with 14 bases between.

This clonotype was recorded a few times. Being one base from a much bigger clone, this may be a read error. The CDR3 loop is CASSHGTSRADTQYF. The CDR3 bases are TGCGCCAGCAGCCATGGTACCAGCCGCGCAGATACGCAGTATTTT. The gene calls are TRBV4-1 and TRBJ2-3, with D hard to call. From germline, CDR1 is MGHRA and CDR2 YSYEKL. Trimming left V 3 bases short and J 4 bases short, with 14 bases between. The CDR3 has 15 residues.

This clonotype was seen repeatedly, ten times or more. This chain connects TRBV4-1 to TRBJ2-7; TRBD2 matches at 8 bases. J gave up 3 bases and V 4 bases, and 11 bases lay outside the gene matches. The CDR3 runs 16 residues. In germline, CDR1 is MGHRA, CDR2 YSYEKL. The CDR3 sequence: CASSPSASGSGYEQYF. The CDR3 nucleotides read TGCGCCAGCAGCCCAAGCGCTAGCGGGTCGGGCTACGAGCAGTACTTC.

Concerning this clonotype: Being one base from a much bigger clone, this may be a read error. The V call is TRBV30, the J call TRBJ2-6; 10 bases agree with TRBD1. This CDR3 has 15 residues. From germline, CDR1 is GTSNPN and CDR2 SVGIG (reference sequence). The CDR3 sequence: CTWEGQGVWANVLTF. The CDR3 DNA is TGTACCTGGGAAGGACAGGGGGTCTGGGCCAACGTCCTGACTTTC.

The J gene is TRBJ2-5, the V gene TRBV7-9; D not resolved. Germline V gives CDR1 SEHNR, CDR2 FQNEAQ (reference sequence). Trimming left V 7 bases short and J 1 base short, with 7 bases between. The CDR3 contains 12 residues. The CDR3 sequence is CASTTAQETQYF. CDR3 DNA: TGTGCCAGCACTACCGCCCAAGAGACCCAGTACTTC.

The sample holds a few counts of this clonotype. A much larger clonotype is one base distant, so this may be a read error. Here the CDR3 reads CASRGLAGRGFEDEQFF. In DNA, the CDR3 is TGTGCCAGCAGGGGACTAGCGGGAAGGGGGTTTGAGGATGAGCAGTTCTTC. The chain has TRBV7-2 and TRBJ2-1; 13 bases are a match to TRBD2. Per germline, CDR1 SGHTA and CDR2 FQGNSA. The CDR3 contains 17 residues. Trimming at V came to 6 bases and at J to 8 bases, leaving 13 bases not matched to a gene.

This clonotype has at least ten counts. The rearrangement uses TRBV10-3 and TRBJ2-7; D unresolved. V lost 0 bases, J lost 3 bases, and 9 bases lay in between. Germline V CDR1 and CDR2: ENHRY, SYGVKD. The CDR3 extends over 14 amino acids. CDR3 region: CAISESGRHYEQYF. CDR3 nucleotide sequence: TGTGCCATCAGTGAGTCCGGTCGGCACTACGAGCAGTACTTC.

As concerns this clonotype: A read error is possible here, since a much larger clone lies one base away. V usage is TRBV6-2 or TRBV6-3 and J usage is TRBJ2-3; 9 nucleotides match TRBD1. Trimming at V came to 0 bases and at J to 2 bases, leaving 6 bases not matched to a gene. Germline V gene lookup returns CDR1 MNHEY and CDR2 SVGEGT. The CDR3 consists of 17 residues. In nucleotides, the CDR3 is TGTGCCAGCAGTTACTCCTCCGGGACAGGGCACACAGATACGCAGTATTTT. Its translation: CASSYSSGTGHTDTQYF.

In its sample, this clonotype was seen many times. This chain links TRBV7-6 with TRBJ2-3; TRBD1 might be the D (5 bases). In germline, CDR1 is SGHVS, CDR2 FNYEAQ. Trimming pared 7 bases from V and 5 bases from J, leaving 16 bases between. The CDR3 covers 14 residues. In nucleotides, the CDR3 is TGTGCCAGCACCCACCCAGGGTGGCAAGATACGCAGTATTTT. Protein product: CASTHPGWQDTQYF.

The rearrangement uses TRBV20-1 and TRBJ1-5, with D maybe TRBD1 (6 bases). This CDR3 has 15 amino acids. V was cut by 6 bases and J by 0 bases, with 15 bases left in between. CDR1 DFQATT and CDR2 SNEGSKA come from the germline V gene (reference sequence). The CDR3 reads CSASGGRHSNQPQHF. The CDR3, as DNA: TGCAGTGCCAGCGGGGGGCGACATAGCAATCAGCCCCAGCATTTT.

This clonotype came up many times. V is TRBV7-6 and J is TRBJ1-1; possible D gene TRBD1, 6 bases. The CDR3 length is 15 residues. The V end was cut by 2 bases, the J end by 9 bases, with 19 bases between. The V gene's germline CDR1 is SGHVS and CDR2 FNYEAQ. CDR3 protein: CASSLSTTGTTKAFF. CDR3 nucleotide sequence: TGTGCCAGCAGCTTATCTACTACAGGGACTACCAAAGCTTTCTTT.

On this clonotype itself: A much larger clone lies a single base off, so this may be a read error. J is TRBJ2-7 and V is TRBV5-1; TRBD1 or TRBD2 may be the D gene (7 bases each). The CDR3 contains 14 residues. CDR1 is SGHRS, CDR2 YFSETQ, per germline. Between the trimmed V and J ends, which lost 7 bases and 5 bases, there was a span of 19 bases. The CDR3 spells CASCQQTGRDEQYF. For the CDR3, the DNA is TGCGCCAGCTGCCAACAGACAGGGAGGGACGAGCAGTACTTC.